These 16 T cell receptor beta chains were all obtained from the same sample, sequenced in a study of blood T cell repertoires in COVID-19. Sequencing was performed with immunoSEQ multiplex PCR; in TCRdb, only in-frame clones are kept and a portion is missing. Of around 700,000 clones listed, about nine tenths were seen once; the top ten hold 0.2% to 0.3%. The source material was peripheral blood. The receptor set was obtained from a woman between 18 and 29 years old with acute or convalescent COVID-19.

The J gene is TRBJ2-7, the V gene TRBV9, with D hard to call. Germline loops: CDR1 SGDLS, CDR2 YYNGEE. The CDR3 consists of 13 residues. V was clipped by 6 bases and J by 0 bases, with 10 bases between them. The CDR3 region is CASTPPGSYEQYF. Here the CDR3 DNA reads TGTGCCAGCACCCCCCCGGGCTCCTACGAGCAGTACTTC.

The chain recombines TRBV11-3 with TRBJ2-7; TRBD2 matches 7 bases. J lost 2 bases, V lost 5 bases, and 3 bases had no gene match. CDR3 length: 13 amino acids. CDR1 and CDR2 (germline): SGHNT, YENEEA. The CDR3 loop reads CASSPGTTYEQYF. The CDR3 DNA sequence: TGTGCCAGCAGCCCCGGGACTACCTACGAGCAGTACTTC.

The J gene is TRBJ1-4, the V gene TRBV25-1; D may be TRBD1 (6 bases). Trimming stripped 7 bases from V and 7 bases from J, with 16 bases between. The CDR3 spans 14 residues. CDR1 is MGHDK, CDR2 SYGVNS, per germline. The CDR3 DNA reads as TGTGCCAGCACCATAGGGGGGGCGGGTGAAAAACTGTTTTTT. It specifies CASTIGGAGEKLFF.

The sample holds one count of this clone. The chain uses TRBV9 and TRBJ1-1; 7 bases line up with TRBD1. The germline gives CDR1 SGDLS, CDR2 YYNGEE. Unmatched junction bases numbered 4, after V lost 4 bases and J lost 1 base. This CDR3 comprises 14 residues. The chain's CDR3 is CASSTDRENTEAFF. The CDR3 DNA reads TGTGCCAGCAGCACCGACAGGGAGAACACTGAAGCTTTCTTT. Full variable domain (remainder filled in from reference TRBV9 and TRBJ1-1): DSGVTQTPKHLITATGQRVTLRCSPRSGDLSVYWYQQSLDQGLQFLIQYYNGEERAKGNILERFSAQQFPDLHSELNLSSLELGDSALYFCASSTDRENTEAFFGQGTRLTVV.

This chain's CDR3 is CASSFSVVVSTDTQYF. As DNA, the CDR3 is TGTGCCAGCAGCTTTTCCGTAGTCGTCAGCACAGATACGCAGTATTTT. The chain joins TRBV5-8 to TRBJ2-3; D is unclear. Trimming shortened V by 2 bases and J by 0 bases, and 13 bases separated the two germline ends. The CDR3 sequence is 16 residues long. Looked up from germline, CDR1 is SGHTS and CDR2 is YDEGEE.

The chain has TRBV2 and TRBJ1-1, with a tentative D call TRBD1 (6 bases). The CDR3 spans 11 residues. Looked up from germline, CDR1 is SNHLY and CDR2 is FYNNEI. The chain's CDR3 is CALQGYTEAFF. The CDR3 coding sequence is TGTGCTCTACAGGGCTACACTGAAGCTTTCTTT.

Concerning this clone: The sample carries other DNA sequences with the same CDR3. This chain connects TRBV9 to TRBJ2-1; D not resolved. Germline CDR1 and CDR2: SGDLS and YYNGEE. CDR3 size: 12 residues. The germline V and J ends were trimmed by 0 bases and 9 bases, with 7 bases remaining between them. The CDR3 DNA is TGTGCCAGCAGCGTAGATAGAGGTGAGCAGTTCTTC. This gives the protein CASSVDRGEQFF.

The chain links TRBV5-1 to TRBJ2-5, with D maybe TRBD2 (6 bases). CDR3 length: 15 residues. Germline lookup yields CDR1 SGHRS and CDR2 YFSETQ. Between the trimmed V and J ends, which lost 6 bases and 5 bases, there was a span of 20 bases. CDR3 nucleotides: TGCGCCAGCACCCCAGTGGGGGGACCAGGGGAGACCCAGTACTTC. Protein sequence: CASTPVGGPGETQYF.

This rearrangement joins TRBV7-9 to TRBJ1-2; possibly TRBD1 for D (6 bases). There are 14 residues in the CDR3. The germline V gene encodes CDR1 SEHNR and CDR2 FQNEAQ (reference sequence). V was trimmed by 4 bases and J by 6 bases, leaving 15 bases between them. As DNA, the CDR3 is TGTGCCAGCAGCTCCCCCCAGGGGATTGATGGCTACACCTTC. It encodes CASSSPQGIDGYTF.

Note on this clone: The same CDR3 is also encoded by other DNA sequences in this sample. This chain joins TRBV7-3 and TRBJ2-1, with 11 bases identical to TRBD2. The germline V gene encodes CDR1 SGHTA and CDR2 FQGTGA. The V segment lost 2 bases and the J segment 4 bases; nucleotides outside the gene matches: 1. The CDR3 sequence is 15 residues long. This CDR3 is CASSLLAGGYNEQFF. The CDR3 region has the DNA TGTGCCAGCAGCTTACTAGCGGGGGGTTACAATGAGCAGTTCTTC. The entire variable domain, with the rest obtained from reference TRBV7-3 and TRBJ2-1, is as follows: GAGVSQTPSNKVTEKGKYVELRCDPISGHTALYWYRQSLGQGPEFLIYFQGTGAADDSGLPNDRFFAVRPEGSVSTLKIQRTERGDSAVYLCASSLLAGGYNEQFFGPGTRLTVL.

This rearrangement joins TRBV5-6 to TRBJ1-5, with 8 bases identical to TRBD1. CDR3 size: 15 residues. The V gene's germline CDR1 is SGHDT and CDR2 YYEEEE. V lost 1 base, J lost 11 bases, and 11 bases stayed unmatched. The CDR3 loop is CASSLRGQASLAQHF. The CDR3 DNA is TGTGCCAGCAGCTTGCGGGGACAGGCCTCTTTGGCCCAGCATTTT.

V is TRBV6-2 or TRBV6-3 and J is TRBJ2-3; 11 bases align to TRBD2. J gave up 7 bases and V 2 bases, and 11 bases lay outside the gene matches. This CDR3 is built from 17 residues. The germline gives CDR1 MNHEY, CDR2 SVGEGT. The DNA for the CDR3 is TGTGCCAGCAGTTACCCTCCTATAGCGGGGGGGCCGAATACGCAGTATTTT. Its protein product is CASSYPPIAGGPNTQYF.

On this clone itself: Other nucleotide sequences in the sample specify the same CDR3. V usage is TRBV27 and J usage is TRBJ1-1, with D unresolved. Germline CDR1 MNHEY, CDR2 SMNVEV (reference sequence). CDR3 length: 13 amino acids. V was clipped by 0 bases and J by 1 base, with 3 bases between them. The CDR3 loop is CASSLSRNTEAFF. CDR3 DNA: TGTGCCAGCAGTTTATCGAGGAACACTGAAGCTTTCTTT.

The chain recombines TRBV6-5 with TRBJ2-6; no definite D call. Trimming stripped 4 bases from V and 4 bases from J, with 11 bases between. The germline V gene has CDR1 MNHEY and CDR2 SVGAGI. This CDR3 region has 15 residues. The CDR3 loop reads CASSSKIRGANVLTF. The CDR3, as DNA: TGTGCCAGCAGTTCTAAGATTCGAGGGGCCAACGTCCTGACTTTC.

This clone came up a few times. This chain joins TRBV27 and TRBJ1-2; D gene ambiguous. This CDR3 contains 13 residues. With 4 bases removed from V and 4 bases from J, the gap between germline ends came to 10 bases. Germline CDR1 is MNHEY and CDR2 is SMNVEV (reference sequence). As DNA, the CDR3 is TGTGCCAGCAGTTCGGCAGGCTTCTATGGCTACACCTTC. Its protein is CASSSAGFYGYTF.

The V and J genes are TRBV13 and TRBJ1-3; D might be TRBD1 (5 bases). This CDR3 region has 15 residues. Germline lookup yields CDR1 PRHDT and CDR2 FYEKMQ (reference sequence). V dropped 5 bases and J dropped 0 bases, with 11 bases sitting between them. The CDR3 coding sequence is TGTGCCAGCAGCCCAGACAGACTCTCTGGAAACACCATATATTTT. Its protein is CASSPDRLSGNTIYF.